Listed here are 17 T cell receptor beta chains from one sample, sequenced in a study of T cells after posttransplantation cyclophosphamide. Data came from immunoSEQ multiplex PCR; TCRdb stores just in-frame clones and leaves some out. This sample carries 23,000 or so clones, none of them present only once. Busulfan-fludarabine conditioning, marrow transplant, and cyclophosphamide on days +3 and +4 were administered. Specimen: PBMCs, collected after allogeneic stem cell transplant with posttransplant cyclophosphamide. The source of these receptors is a male patient in his late teens or twenties who received an allogeneic stem cell transplant from a related donor, was CMV-positive, and had no GVHD. Some T cells may arise from the graft donor.

The table lists this clone with many counts. The chain uses TRBV2 and TRBJ2-1; 10 bases match TRBD2. This CDR3 spans 15 amino acids. J lost 10 bases, V lost 5 bases, and 11 bases had no gene match. The germline gives CDR1 SNHLY, CDR2 FYNNEI. The CDR3 here is CASSRGSGGGSEQFF. The CDR3 region has the DNA TGTGCCAGCAGTCGGGGGAGCGGGGGGGGAAGCGAGCAGTTCTTC.

Many counts were recorded for this clone. CDR3: CASAAGGRADTQYF. The CDR3 nucleotides are TGTGCCAGCGCGGCGGGGGGGCGGGCAGATACGCAGTATTTT. This rearrangement joins TRBV11-3 to TRBJ2-3, with 9 bases identical to TRBD2. V lost 8 bases and J lost 4; bases outside the gene matches: 7. The CDR3 has 14 amino acids. In germline, CDR1 is SGHNT, CDR2 YENEEA.

This clone was counted ten times or more. The rearrangement links TRBV10-3 to TRBJ1-2; 8 bases are shared with TRBD1. Germline V gene lookup returns CDR1 ENHRY and CDR2 SYGVKD. V was clipped by 11 bases and J by 1 base; unmatched bases: 6. The CDR3 is 13 amino acids. The CDR3 reads CASRDRINYGYTF. CDR3 nucleotides: TGTGCCTCCCGGGACAGGATTAACTATGGCTACACCTTC.

This clone was counted many times. J is TRBJ1-5 and V is TRBV6-5; a possible D gene is TRBD1 (5 bases). The CDR3 length is 14 residues. Trimming took off 4 bases at V and 6 bases at J, with 13 bases between the two ends. The V gene's germline CDR1 is MNHEY and CDR2 SVGAGI. This CDR3 is CASSWGVGTQPQHF. CDR3 in DNA: TGTGCCAGCAGTTGGGGGGTGGGGACTCAGCCCCAGCATTTT.

The sample holds many counts of this clone. The chain joins TRBV7-2 to TRBJ2-1; 14 bases are a match to TRBD2. V gave up 3 bases and J gave up 6 bases; unmatched junction bases: 4. Germline V CDR1 and CDR2: SGHTA, FQGNSA. CDR3 length equals 16 residues. This CDR3 is CASSFGTSGGINEQFF. CDR3 in DNA: TGTGCCAGCAGCTTCGGGACTAGCGGGGGAATCAATGAGCAGTTCTTC.

This clone occurred many times. In DNA form, the CDR3 reads TGTGCCAGCAGTCTAACGGGGGGTACCGGGGAGCTGTTTTTT. Protein: CASSLTGGTGELFF. The chain recombines TRBV28 with TRBJ2-2, with 7 nucleotides matching TRBD2. In germline, CDR1 is MDHEN, CDR2 SYDVKM. This CDR3 is 14 amino acids long. With 5 bases clipped from V and 5 bases from J, the junction kept 5 bases outside the gene matches.

Many counts were recorded for this clone. This chain connects TRBV6-4 to TRBJ1-2, with 7 positions matching TRBD1. The CDR3 contains 14 residues. The V gene's germline CDR1 is MRHNA and CDR2 SNTAGT. V shed 6 bases, J shed 8 bases, and the junction held 12 bases outside the gene matches. CDR3 nucleotides: TGTGCCAGCAGGGGTGTGGAGGGGGCTGGGGGCTACACCTTC. Its protein product is CASRGVEGAGGYTF.

This clone was detected many times. The CDR3 DNA sequence: TGTGCCAGCAGCAACGTACGGGTGGCGGGGGGGACCTACGAGCAGTACTTC. Translation: CASSNVRVAGGTYEQYF. The rearrangement links TRBV28 to TRBJ2-7; 9 bases fit TRBD2. Losses at the gene ends were 6 bases for V and 2 bases for J; bases not matched to a gene: 14. Germline V gene lookup returns CDR1 MDHEN and CDR2 SYDVKM. The CDR3 contains 17 residues.

This clone was observed a handful of times. This may stem from a read error, because a much larger clone lies one nucleotide away. Other nucleotide sequences from this sample produce the same CDR3. The rearrangement links TRBV27 to TRBJ1-5; D unresolved. The germline V and J ends were trimmed by 3 bases and 5 bases, with 11 bases remaining between them. This CDR3 is built from 14 residues. Germline lookup yields CDR1 MNHEY and CDR2 SMNVEV (reference sequence). The CDR3 DNA follows: TGTGCCAGCAGTTTTGACGGGGTTTATCAGCCCCAGCATTTT. Protein: CASSFDGVYQPQHF.

The table lists this clone with many counts. The V gene is TRBV5-4, the J gene TRBJ2-7, with 10 bases aligning to TRBD2. The junction had 3 bases not matched to a gene; V was cut back by 1 base and J by 2 bases. The CDR3 extends over 15 amino acids. Germline assignment: CDR1 SGHNT and CDR2 YYREEE (reference sequence). As DNA, the CDR3 is TGTGCCAGCAGCTTGTCTAGCGGGAGTACCTACGAGCAGTACTTC. Its translation: CASSLSSGSTYEQYF.

This clone was seen repeatedly, ten times or more. The V and J genes are TRBV6-5 and TRBJ2-7; tentatively, D is TRBD1 (5 bases). Trimming cost V 5 bases and J 4 bases, with 9 bases left between them. The CDR3 consists of 12 residues. CDR1 MNHEY and CDR2 SVGAGI come from the germline V gene. The CDR3 DNA is TGTGCCAGCAGTATTACAGGATACGAGCAGTACTTC. Its translation is CASSITGYEQYF.

The table lists this clone with many counts. The chain uses TRBV30 and TRBJ1-3, with 7 bases aligning to TRBD1. The CDR3 extends over 15 amino acids. The V segment lost 1 base and the J segment 0 bases; nucleotides outside the gene matches: 3. Germline V gene lookup returns CDR1 GTSNPN and CDR2 SVGIG (reference sequence). The CDR3 DNA follows: TGTGCCTGGAGTGCGTCAGGGGGCTCTGGAAACACCATATATTTT. Translated, it gives CAWSASGGSGNTIYF.

This clone was detected ten times or more. The chain carries TRBV19 and TRBJ1-4; TRBD1 might be the D (5 bases). V lost 2 bases and J lost 3, with 13 bases in between. CDR1 and CDR2 (germline): LNHDA, SQIVND (reference sequence). This CDR3 spans 16 amino acids. The CDR3 spells CASSITGGSPNEKLFF. CDR3 in DNA: TGTGCCAGTAGTATAACGGGGGGATCCCCTAATGAAAAACTGTTTTTT. The complete variable domain, with remaining parts taken from reference TRBV19 and TRBJ1-4, reads DGGITQSPKYLFRKEGQNVTLSCEQNLNHDAMYWYRQDPGQGLRLIYYSQIVNDFQKGDIAEGYSVSREKKESFPLTVTSAQKNPTAFYLCASSITGGSPNEKLFFGSGTQLSVL.

This clone was counted at least ten times. This chain uses TRBV2 with TRBJ2-5; 8 bases are shared with TRBD2. The germline V gene encodes CDR1 SNHLY and CDR2 FYNNEI. Trimming removed 2 bases from V and 1 base from J; junction bases left unmatched: 6. The CDR3 is made up of 16 amino acids. The DNA of the CDR3 is TGTGCCAGCAGTGAATTGGGACTAGGTTCCCAAGAGACCCAGTACTTC. This codes for CASSELGLGSQETQYF.

In this sample, this clone turned up many times. CDR3 DNA: TGTGCCAGCAGCCCACTAGCGGGAGTAAGGGATACGCAGTATTTT. It is translated as CASSPLAGVRDTQYF. The chain couples TRBV5-4 to TRBJ2-3; 11 bases fit TRBD2. The CDR3 contains 15 residues. Trimming removed 4 bases from V and 6 bases from J; junction bases left unmatched: 7. Germline V lookup: CDR1 SGHNT, CDR2 YYREEE (reference sequence).

At least ten counts were recorded for this clone. The V gene is TRBV20-1, the J gene TRBJ2-5; no clear D gene. With 3 bases removed from V and 2 bases from J, the gap between germline ends came to 4 bases. The CDR3 is 11 amino acids. Germline V gene data show CDR1 as DFQATT and CDR2 as SNEGSKA (reference sequence). The chain's CDR3 is CSARLQETQYF. CDR3 nucleotides: TGCAGTGCTAGGCTACAAGAGACCCAGTACTTC.

This clone was observed many times. The chain links TRBV19 to TRBJ2-7; 8 nucleotides match TRBD2. J gave up 4 bases and V 3 bases, and 8 bases lay outside the gene matches. Germline CDR1 reads LNHDA; CDR2 reads SQIVND (reference sequence). This CDR3 is 15 amino acids long. CDR3 bases: TGTGCCAGTAGTATGTTTGCGGGGGGCTCGTACGAGCAGTACTTC. Its protein is CASSMFAGGSYEQYF.